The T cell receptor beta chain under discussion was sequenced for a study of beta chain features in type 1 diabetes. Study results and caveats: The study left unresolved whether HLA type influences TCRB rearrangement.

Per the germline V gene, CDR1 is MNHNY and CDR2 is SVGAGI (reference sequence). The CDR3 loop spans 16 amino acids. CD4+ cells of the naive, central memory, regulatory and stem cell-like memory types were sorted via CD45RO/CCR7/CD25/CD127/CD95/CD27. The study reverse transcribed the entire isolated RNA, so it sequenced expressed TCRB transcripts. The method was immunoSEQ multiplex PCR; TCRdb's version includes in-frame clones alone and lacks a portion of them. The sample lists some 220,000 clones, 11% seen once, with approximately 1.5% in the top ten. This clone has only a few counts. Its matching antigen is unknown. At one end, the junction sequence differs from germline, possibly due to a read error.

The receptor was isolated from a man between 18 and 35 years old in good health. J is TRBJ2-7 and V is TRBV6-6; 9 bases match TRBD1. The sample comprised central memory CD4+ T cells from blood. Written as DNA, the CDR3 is TGTGCCATCAGTGTGCCGGGACAGGGAGCGTCCTACGAGCAGTACTTC. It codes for CAISVPGQGASYEQYF.